This T cell receptor beta chain came from a study of early T cells in non-severe SARS-CoV-2 infection. Overall study results and limits: Using VDJdb, the matching emphasized anti-spike CD8 responses while missing private and CD4 specificities.

The CDR3 contains 19 residues. V shed 1 base and J 0 bases; nucleotides not matched to a gene: 12. The germline CDR1 and CDR2 sequences are LGHDT and YNNKEL (reference sequence). This clonotype was counted ten times or more. The antigen remains unidentified. Separate cDNA molecules each had unique molecular identifiers attached to them. MiXCR, applied by TCRdb to the 5' RACE reads, yields one record per CDR3 protein. The sample gives around 57,000 distinct CDR3 sequences, about 6% of which show up once; more than 3% is in the top ten. This clonotype originated in an adult who was a healthcare worker with PCR-confirmed SARS-CoV-2 infection or an uninfected control (not recorded which). The sequencing used whole blood, collected at baseline. This chain joins TRBV3-1 and TRBJ2-1; 7 nucleotides agree with TRBD2. Written as DNA, the CDR3 is TGTGCCAGCAGCCAAGCAGGTCTAGCGGACTATAGCTCCTACAATGAGCAGTTCTTC. It yields the protein CASSQAGLADYSSYNEQFF.